This record covers a single T cell receptor beta chain. Sequencing used immunoSEQ multiplex PCR; TCRdb keeps in-frame clones, though not all of them. The table lists roughly 80,000 clones, about 90% of them singletons. This sample is drawn from a study of T cell changes during pregnancy in multiple sclerosis. This TCR derives from a female donor with multiple sclerosis, enrolled in a pregnancy study. The sample was peripheral blood, taken before pregnancy.

CDR3: CASSGSRTGPSYEQYF. CDR3 DNA: TGTGCCAGCAGTGGGTCCCGGACAGGTCCCTCCTACGAGCAGTACTTC. The chain has TRBV6-1 and TRBJ2-7, with 7 positions matching TRBD1. The CDR3 extends over 16 amino acids. The junction had 9 bases not matched to a gene; V was cut back by 4 bases and J by 0 bases. From germline, CDR1 is MNHNS and CDR2 SASEGT.